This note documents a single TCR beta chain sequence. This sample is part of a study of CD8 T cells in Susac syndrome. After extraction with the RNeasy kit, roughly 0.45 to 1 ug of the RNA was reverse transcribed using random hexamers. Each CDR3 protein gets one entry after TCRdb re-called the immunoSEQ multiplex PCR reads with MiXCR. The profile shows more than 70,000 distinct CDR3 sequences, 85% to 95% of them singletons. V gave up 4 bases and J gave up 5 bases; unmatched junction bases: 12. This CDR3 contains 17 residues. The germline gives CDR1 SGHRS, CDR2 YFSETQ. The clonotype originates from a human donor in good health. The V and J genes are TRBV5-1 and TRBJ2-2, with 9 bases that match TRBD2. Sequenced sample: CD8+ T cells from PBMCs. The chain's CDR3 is CASSMTLRGGRTGELFF. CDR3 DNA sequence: TGCGCCAGCAGCATGACACTGCGGGGGGGCCGGACCGGGGAGCTGTTTTTT.